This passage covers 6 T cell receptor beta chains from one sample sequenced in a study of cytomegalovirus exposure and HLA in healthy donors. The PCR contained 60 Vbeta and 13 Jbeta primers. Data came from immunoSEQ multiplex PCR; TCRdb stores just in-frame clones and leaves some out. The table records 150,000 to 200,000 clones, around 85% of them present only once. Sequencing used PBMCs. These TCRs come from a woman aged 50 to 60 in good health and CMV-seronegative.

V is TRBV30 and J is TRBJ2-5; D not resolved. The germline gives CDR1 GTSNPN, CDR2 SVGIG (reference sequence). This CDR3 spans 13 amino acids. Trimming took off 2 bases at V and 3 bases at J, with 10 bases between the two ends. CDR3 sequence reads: CAWSYSSKETQYF. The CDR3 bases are TGTGCCTGGAGTTACTCGAGCAAAGAGACCCAGTACTTC.

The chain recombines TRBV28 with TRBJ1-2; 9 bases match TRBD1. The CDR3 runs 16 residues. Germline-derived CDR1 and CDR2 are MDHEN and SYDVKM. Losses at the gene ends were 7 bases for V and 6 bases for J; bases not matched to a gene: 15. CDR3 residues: CASTDTPGQGIDGYTF. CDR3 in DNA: TGTGCCAGCACGGACACACCCGGACAGGGGATCGATGGCTACACCTTC.

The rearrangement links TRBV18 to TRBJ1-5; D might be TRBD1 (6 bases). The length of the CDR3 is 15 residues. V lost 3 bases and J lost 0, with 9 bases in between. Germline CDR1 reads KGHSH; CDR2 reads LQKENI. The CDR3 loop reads CASSPQGHSNQPQHF. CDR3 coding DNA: TGTGCCAGCTCACCCCAGGGGCATAGCAATCAGCCCCAGCATTTT.

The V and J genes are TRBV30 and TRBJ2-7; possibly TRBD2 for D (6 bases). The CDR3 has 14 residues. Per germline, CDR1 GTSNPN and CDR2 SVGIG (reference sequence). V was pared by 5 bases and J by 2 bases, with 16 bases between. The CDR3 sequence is CAWSPGGVAYEQYF. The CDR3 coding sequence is TGTGCCTGGTCCCCGGGCGGGGTAGCCTACGAGCAGTACTTC.

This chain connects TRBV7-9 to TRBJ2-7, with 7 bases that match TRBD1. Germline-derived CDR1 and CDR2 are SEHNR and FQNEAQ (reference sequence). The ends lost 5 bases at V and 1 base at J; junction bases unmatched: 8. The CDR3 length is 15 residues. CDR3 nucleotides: TGTGCCAGCAGCCGCCAAAAACAGGGGTCCTACGAGCAGTACTTC. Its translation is CASSRQKQGSYEQYF.

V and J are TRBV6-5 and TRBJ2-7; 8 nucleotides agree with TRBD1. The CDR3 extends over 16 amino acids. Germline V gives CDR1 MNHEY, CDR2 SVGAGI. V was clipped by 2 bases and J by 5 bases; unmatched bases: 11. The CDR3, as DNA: TGTGCCAGCAGTTACCACGGCAGGGGGCGGCCGGACGAGCAGTACTTC. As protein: CASSYHGRGRPDEQYF.